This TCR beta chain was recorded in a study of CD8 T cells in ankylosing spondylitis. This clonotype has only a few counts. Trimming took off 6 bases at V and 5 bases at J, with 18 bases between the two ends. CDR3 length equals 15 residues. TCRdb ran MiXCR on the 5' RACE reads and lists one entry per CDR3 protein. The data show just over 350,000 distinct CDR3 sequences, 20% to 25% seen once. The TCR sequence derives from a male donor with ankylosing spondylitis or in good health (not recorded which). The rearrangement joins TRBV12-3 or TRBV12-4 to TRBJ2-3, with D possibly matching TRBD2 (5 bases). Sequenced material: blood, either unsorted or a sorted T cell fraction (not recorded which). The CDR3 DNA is TGTGCCAGCAGCTTGGCAGCGGCGGTTATAGATACGCAGTATTTT. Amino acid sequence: CASSLAAAVIDTQYF.